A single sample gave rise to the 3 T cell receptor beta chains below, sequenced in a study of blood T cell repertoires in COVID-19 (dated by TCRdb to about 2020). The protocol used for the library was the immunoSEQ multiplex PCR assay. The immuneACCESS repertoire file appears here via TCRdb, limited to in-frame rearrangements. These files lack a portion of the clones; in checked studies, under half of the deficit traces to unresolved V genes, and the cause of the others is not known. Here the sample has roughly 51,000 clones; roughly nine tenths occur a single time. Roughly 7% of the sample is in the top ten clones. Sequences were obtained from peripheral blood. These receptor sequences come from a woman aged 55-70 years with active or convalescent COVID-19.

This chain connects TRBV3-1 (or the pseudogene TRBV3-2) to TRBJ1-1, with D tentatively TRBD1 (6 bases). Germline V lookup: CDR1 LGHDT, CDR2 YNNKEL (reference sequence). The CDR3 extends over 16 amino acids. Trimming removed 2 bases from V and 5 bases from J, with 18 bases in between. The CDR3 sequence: CASSQKGRGAWTEAFF. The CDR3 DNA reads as TGTGCCAGCAGCCAAAAGGGTCGGGGGGCATGGACTGAAGCTTTCTTT.

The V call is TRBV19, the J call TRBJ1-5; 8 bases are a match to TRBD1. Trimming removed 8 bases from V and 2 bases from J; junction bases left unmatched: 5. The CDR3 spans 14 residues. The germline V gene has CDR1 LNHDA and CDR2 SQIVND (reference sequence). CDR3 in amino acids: CASLQGVGNQPQHF. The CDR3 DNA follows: TGTGCCAGTTTACAGGGGGTGGGCAATCAGCCCCAGCATTTT.

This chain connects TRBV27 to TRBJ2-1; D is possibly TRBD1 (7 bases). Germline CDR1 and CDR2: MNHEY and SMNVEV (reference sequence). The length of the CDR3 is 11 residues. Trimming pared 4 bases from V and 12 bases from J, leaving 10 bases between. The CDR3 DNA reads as TGTGCCAGCAGTTACAGGGGAGGGCAGTTCTTC. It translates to CASSYRGGQFF.